Following are 29 T cell receptor beta chains from one sample sequenced in a study of T-cell reconstitution after alpha-beta-depleted transplantation in children (dated by TCRdb to 2016 to 2018). The library was made by PCR. The sample was run on an Illumina HiSeq 2500. Molecular barcoding was employed in the preparation of TCR libraries, with unique molecular identifiers being used to normalize TCRbeta repertoire quantification. In-frame beta chains were kept once TCRdb had trimmed the public reads at Q25 with fastp and called clones with MiXCR. CDR3 protein duplicates are merged, each entry listing the most common genes and DNA. In all, the sample holds about 600,000 distinct CDR3 sequences, and 10% to 15% of those were seen once. The biggest ten clones account for around 2% of the sample. According to the study, the label for this sample's treatment or condition signals: allogeneic hematopoietic cell transplantation with graft depleted of TCRalphabeta T cells and CD19 B cells.

The sample consisted of PBMCs, mostly from graft donor cells, taken 360 days after TCRalphabeta/CD19-depleted stem cell transplant. The receptor set was obtained from a male patient aged 10 to 17 who had a stem cell transplant for acute myeloid leukemia, so the T cells may come from the graft donor.

The chain couples TRBV4-2 to TRBJ2-1; D gene ambiguous. Trimming took off 2 bases at V and 4 bases at J, with 9 bases between the two ends. The CDR3 is 14 residues long. Germline V lookup: CDR1 LGHNA, CDR2 YNFKEQ. CDR3 amino acids: CASSQFLGYNEQFF. CDR3 sequence (DNA): TGTGCCAGCAGCCAATTCCTAGGGTACAATGAGCAGTTCTTC.

V is TRBV5-1 and J is TRBJ2-2; 9 bases are a match to TRBD1. V was pared by 4 bases and J by 4 bases, with 8 bases of the junction left unmatched. The CDR3 is 16 residues long. Germline-derived CDR1 and CDR2 are SGHRS and YFSETQ. CDR3 residues: CASSLHRGRVTGELFF. Written as DNA, the CDR3 is TGCGCCAGCAGCCTACACAGGGGGCGAGTCACCGGGGAGCTGTTTTTT.

At least ten counts were recorded for this clonotype. The chain couples TRBV27 to TRBJ2-1; the D gene could be TRBD1 or TRBD2 (5 bases each). Germline V gene lookup returns CDR1 MNHEY and CDR2 SMNVEV (reference sequence). The CDR3 has 12 amino acids. V dropped 7 bases and J dropped 6 bases, with 10 bases sitting between them. DNA for the CDR3: TGTGCCAGCATGGGACGGTTCAATGAGCAGTTCTTC. The encoded protein is CASMGRFNEQFF.

This clonotype was found a few times. The rearrangement uses TRBV28 and TRBJ2-7, with 7 positions matching TRBD1. The CDR3 is 13 amino acids. Germline V CDR1 and CDR2: MDHEN, SYDVKM. J gave up 2 bases and V 7 bases, and 5 bases lay outside the gene matches. Here the CDR3 reads CASKTGLPYEQYF. Here the CDR3 DNA reads TGTGCCAGCAAGACAGGGCTCCCCTACGAGCAGTACTTC.

The chain has TRBV7-2 and TRBJ2-7; a weak D match, TRBD1 (6 bases). V was clipped by 5 bases and J by 5 bases, with 16 bases between them. Germline V CDR1 and CDR2: SGHTA, FQGNSA. This CDR3 comprises 14 residues. In DNA form, the CDR3 reads TGTGCCAGCAGCCTGACAGGAGGATACAACGAGCAGTACTTC. Its translation is CASSLTGGYNEQYF. Using reference TRBV7-2 and TRBJ2-7 for the parts outside the CDR3, the full variable domain is GAGVSQSPSNKVTEKGKDVELRCDPISGHTALYWYRQSLGQGLEFLIYFQGNSAPDKSGLPSDRFSAERTGGSVSTLTIQRTQQEDSAVYLCASSLTGGYNEQYFGPGTRLTVT.

In its sample, this clonotype was seen many times. The genes are TRBV18 and TRBJ2-5; the D is unclear. V was clipped by 1 base and J by 4 bases, with 10 bases between them. CDR1 KGHSH and CDR2 LQKENI come from the germline V gene. The CDR3 totals 14 residues. CDR3 protein: CASSPLRGGETQYF. In DNA form, the CDR3 reads TGTGCCAGCTCACCACTTCGCGGCGGAGAGACCCAGTACTTC.

This clonotype was observed at least ten times. The V and J genes are TRBV10-3 and TRBJ2-1, with D possibly called TRBD1 or TRBD2 (6 bases each). The CDR3 runs to 16 residues. Trimming took 3 bases from V and 4 from J, leaving 16 bases between them. Per the germline V gene, CDR1 is ENHRY and CDR2 is SYGVKD. CDR3 sequence reads: CAISDLGGQLYNEQFF. CDR3 coding DNA: TGTGCCATCAGTGACTTGGGGGGACAACTGTACAATGAGCAGTTCTTC.

The rearrangement uses TRBV21-1 and TRBJ2-7; the D call of TRBD1 is as the table states it, not checked on the DNA. TRBV21-1 is reported as a pseudogene. The CDR3 has 15 residues. The chain's CDR3 is CASSTRGLAPYEQYF. Written as DNA, the CDR3 is TGTGCCAGCAGCACCCGGGGTCTTGCCCCCTACGAGCAGTACTTC.

This clonotype came up many times. The chain couples TRBV4-2 to TRBJ2-1; TRBD2 agrees at 7 bases. The CDR3 runs 16 residues. Germline assignment: CDR1 LGHNA and CDR2 YNFKEQ. J was trimmed by 4 bases and V by 0 bases; bases with no gene match: 6. This chain's CDR3 is CASSQDYLAAYNEQFF. As DNA, the CDR3 is TGTGCCAGCAGCCAAGATTACCTAGCGGCTTACAATGAGCAGTTCTTC.

V is TRBV2 and J is TRBJ2-2; D may match TRBD1 or TRBD2 (6 bases each). V was clipped by 7 bases and J by 0 bases, with 9 bases between them. The germline V gene encodes CDR1 SNHLY and CDR2 FYNNEI. The CDR3 is 14 residues long. This CDR3 is CASNGGPNTGELFF. DNA of the CDR3: TGTGCCAGCAATGGGGGGCCGAACACCGGGGAGCTGTTTTTT.

The gene calls are TRBV21-1 and TRBJ2-1. TRBV21-1 is termed a pseudogene. The CDR3 length is 13 residues. The CDR3 region has the DNA TGTGCCAGTAACTCGGGTGCCTACAATGAGCAGTTCTTC. Protein: CASNSGAYNEQFF.

This clonotype has more than one count but fewer than ten. The rearrangement links TRBV5-1 to TRBJ2-5, with D uncertain. The CDR3 has 14 residues. Trimming left V 0 bases short and J 1 base short, with 7 bases between. From germline, CDR1 is SGHRS and CDR2 YFSETQ. The CDR3 nucleotides are TGCGCCAGCAGCTTGGCTTTCAGCCAAGAGACCCAGTACTTC. Protein product: CASSLAFSQETQYF.

The gene calls are TRBV20-1 and TRBJ2-1; possible D gene TRBD2, 5 bases. Germline assignment: CDR1 DFQATT and CDR2 SNEGSKA (reference sequence). This CDR3 comprises 13 residues. Trimming shortened V by 3 bases and J by 4 bases, and 10 bases separated the two germline ends. CDR3 residues: CSARGGLYNEQFF. The CDR3 DNA reads TGCAGTGCTAGGGGCGGGCTGTACAATGAGCAGTTCTTC.

There are a few counts of this clonotype. The chain couples TRBV7-2 to TRBJ2-7; D uncertain. Germline CDR1 is SGHTA and CDR2 is FQGNSA. The CDR3 contains 14 residues. V dropped 1 base and J dropped 3 bases, with 10 bases sitting between them. DNA for the CDR3: TGTGCCAGCAGCTTAGAAAGGCATAGCTACGAGCAGTACTTC. It yields the protein CASSLERHSYEQYF.

In this sample, this clonotype turned up a few times. The chain uses TRBV3-1 and TRBJ1-5; 7 nucleotides agree with TRBD1. The V segment lost 2 bases and the J segment 6 bases; nucleotides outside the gene matches: 4. Germline V lookup: CDR1 LGHDT, CDR2 YNNKEL (reference sequence). This CDR3 is 14 amino acids long. CDR3 protein: CASSQSGGRQPQHF. In DNA, the CDR3 is TGTGCCAGCAGCCAATCAGGGGGTCGTCAGCCCCAGCATTTT.

The DNA for the CDR3 is TGTGCCAGCAGCTCCAGACTAGCGGGAGGATCGGGGGCCAACGTCCTGACTTTC. It encodes CASSSRLAGGSGANVLTF. The V gene is TRBV5-5, the J gene TRBJ2-6, with 13 bases identical to TRBD2. The CDR3 is 18 residues long. Germline trimming cut 3 bases from V and 4 bases from J; bases unmatched to any gene: 7. Germline V lookup: CDR1 SGHKS, CDR2 YYEKEE (reference sequence).

This rearrangement joins TRBV7-8 to TRBJ2-3, with unresolved D. Deletions cut 1 base from V and 0 bases from J, with 20 bases between. Germline loops: CDR1 SGHVS, CDR2 FQNEAQ. This CDR3 region has 19 residues. This chain's CDR3 is CASSLGSSRLYNSTDTQYF. The CDR3, as DNA: TGTGCCAGCAGCTTAGGATCTTCGCGGCTATACAATAGCACAGATACGCAGTATTTT.

The sample holds many counts of this clonotype. The V call is TRBV20-1, the J call TRBJ1-1, with 8 positions matching TRBD1. In germline, CDR1 is DFQATT, CDR2 SNEGSKA (reference sequence). CDR3 length equals 14 residues. J lost 5 bases, V lost 5 bases, and 10 bases had no gene match. DNA for the CDR3: TGCAGTGCTCGGACAGGGTCAAAAGAGACTGAAGCTTTCTTT. Residues: CSARTGSKETEAFF.

This clonotype was detected only a few times. The chain links TRBV4-3 to TRBJ2-1, with a weak D call TRBD1 (5 bases). V lost 1 base and J lost 6, with 16 bases in between. Germline lookup yields CDR1 LGHNA and CDR2 YSLEER. There are 16 residues in the CDR3. The CDR3 is CASSQVGQAAGNEQFF. CDR3 nucleotide sequence: TGCGCCAGCAGCCAAGTGGGGCAGGCCGCCGGCAATGAGCAGTTCTTC.

This clonotype was counted a few times. This chain links TRBV7-2 with TRBJ2-3; D may be TRBD1 or TRBD2 (6 bases each). The CDR3 covers 16 residues. Germline loops: CDR1 SGHTA, CDR2 FQGNSA. V dropped 1 base and J dropped 1 base, with 12 bases sitting between them. CDR3 sequence reads: CASSLVTGARTDTQYF. The CDR3 coding sequence is TGTGCCAGCAGCTTAGTTACGGGGGCCCGCACAGATACGCAGTATTTT.

The sample holds a few counts of this clonotype. The V and J genes are TRBV7-2 and TRBJ2-1, with a weak D call TRBD2 (6 bases). This CDR3 spans 14 amino acids. The V gene lost 6 bases and the J gene lost 1 base, with 10 bases spanning the gap. The germline gives CDR1 SGHTA, CDR2 FQGNSA. The DNA of the CDR3 is TGTGCCAGCAGAATGGGAGGTTCCTACAATGAGCAGTTCTTC. This encodes CASRMGGSYNEQFF.

The sample holds a few counts of this clonotype. This chain links TRBV4-2 with TRBJ2-5, with D possibly matching TRBD2 (6 bases). CDR3 size: 13 residues. The V and J ends lost 6 bases and 5 bases respectively, with 13 bases between them. Germline CDR1 and CDR2: LGHNA and YNFKEQ. Here the CDR3 DNA reads TGTGCCAGCAGGGGGAGTCGGGAGGAGACCCAGTACTTC. Amino acids: CASRGSREETQYF.

The rearrangement links TRBV6-2 or TRBV6-3 to TRBJ2-7; 10 nucleotides line up with TRBD2. Per the germline V gene, CDR1 is MNHEY and CDR2 is SVGEGT. There are 16 residues in the CDR3. The J segment lost 0 bases and the V segment lost 5 bases, leaving 7 bases of the junction unmatched. Here the CDR3 reads CASSTPRLAGSYEQYF. DNA for the CDR3: TGTGCCAGCAGTACCCCGAGACTAGCGGGCTCCTACGAGCAGTACTTC.

This clonotype was counted a few times. The chain has TRBV2 and TRBJ2-5; 7 nucleotides line up with TRBD2. V shed 6 bases and J 7 bases; nucleotides not matched to a gene: 8. From germline, CDR1 is SNHLY and CDR2 FYNNEI. The CDR3 spans 13 residues. The CDR3 loop is CASSTGTTRTQYF. In DNA, the CDR3 is TGTGCCAGCAGCACCGGGACTACCAGGACCCAGTACTTC.

This clonotype was seen a few times. The chain recombines TRBV5-1 with TRBJ1-1, with TRBD1 identical over 7 bases. This CDR3 spans 14 amino acids. The V gene end was trimmed by 0 bases and the J gene end by 4 bases; junction bases not matched to a gene: 3. Per germline, CDR1 SGHRS and CDR2 YFSETQ. The CDR3 reads CASSLAAGGTEAFF. In nucleotides, the CDR3 is TGCGCCAGCAGCTTGGCAGCAGGGGGCACTGAAGCTTTCTTT.

The rearrangement uses TRBV18 and TRBJ2-7; TRBD1 agrees at 7 bases. The CDR3 extends over 13 amino acids. The V gene end was trimmed by 4 bases and the J gene end by 5 bases; junction bases not matched to a gene: 5. Germline V lookup: CDR1 KGHSH, CDR2 LQKENI. The CDR3 reads CASSHDDRDEQYF. The CDR3 nucleotides read TGTGCCAGCTCACACGACGACAGGGACGAGCAGTACTTC.

The chain is built from TRBV12-3 or TRBV12-4 and TRBJ2-1, with a tentative D call TRBD2 (5 bases). The CDR3 totals 12 residues. Between the trimmed V and J ends, which lost 3 bases and 11 bases, there was a span of 11 bases. The CDR3 nucleotides read TGTGCCAGCAGTTTGGTAGCGACCAAGCAGTTCTTC. Translating gives CASSLVATKQFF.

The chain recombines TRBV9 with TRBJ2-7, with D perhaps TRBD2 (6 bases). There are 15 residues in the CDR3. V was shortened by 1 base and J by 2 bases, with 13 bases between the two germline ends. Germline V gene sequence: CDR1 SGDLS, CDR2 YYNGEE. The CDR3 loop reads CASSVYGTPTYEQYF. As DNA, the CDR3 is TGTGCCAGCAGCGTATACGGGACTCCAACCTACGAGCAGTACTTC. Drawing the rest from reference TRBV9 and TRBJ2-7, the complete variable domain is DSGVTQTPKHLITATGQRVTLRCSPRSGDLSVYWYQQSLDQGLQFLIQYYNGEERAKGNILERFSAQQFPDLHSELNLSSLELGDSALYFCASSVYGTPTYEQYFGPGTRLTVT.

This chain uses TRBV29-1 with TRBJ2-7, with 10 positions matching TRBD1. CDR1 is SQVTM and CDR2 is ANQGSEA in the germline V gene. This CDR3 region has 14 residues. The V and J ends lost 4 bases and 1 base, in that order; junction bases with no gene match: 4. The CDR3 nucleotides are TGCAGCGTTGCTAGGACAGGGGGATCCTACGAGCAGTACTTC. It yields the protein CSVARTGGSYEQYF.